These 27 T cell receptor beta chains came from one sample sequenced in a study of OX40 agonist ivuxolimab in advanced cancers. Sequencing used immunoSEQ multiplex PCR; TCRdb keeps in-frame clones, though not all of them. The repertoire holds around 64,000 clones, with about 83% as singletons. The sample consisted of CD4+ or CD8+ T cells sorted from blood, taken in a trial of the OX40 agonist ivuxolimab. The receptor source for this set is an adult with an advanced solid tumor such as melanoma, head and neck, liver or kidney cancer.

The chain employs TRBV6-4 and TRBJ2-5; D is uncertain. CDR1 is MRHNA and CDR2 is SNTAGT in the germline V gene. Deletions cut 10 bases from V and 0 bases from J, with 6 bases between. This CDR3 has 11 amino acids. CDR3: CAILDQETQYF. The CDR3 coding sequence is TGTGCCATTCTCGACCAAGAGACCCAGTACTTC.

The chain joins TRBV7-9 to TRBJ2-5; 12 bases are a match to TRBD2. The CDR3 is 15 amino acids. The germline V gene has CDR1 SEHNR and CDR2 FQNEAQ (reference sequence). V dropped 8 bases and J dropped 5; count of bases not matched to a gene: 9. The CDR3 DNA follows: TGTGCCAGCCGGACTAGCGGGATTTCCGGGGAGACCCAGTACTTC. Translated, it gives CASRTSGISGETQYF. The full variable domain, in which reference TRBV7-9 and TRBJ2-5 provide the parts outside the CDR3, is DTGVSQNPRHKITKRGQNVTFRCDPISEHNRLYWYRQTLGQGPEFLTYFQNEAQLEKSRLLSDRFSAERPKGSFSTLEIQRTEQGDSAMYLCASRTSGISGETQYFGPGTRLLVL.

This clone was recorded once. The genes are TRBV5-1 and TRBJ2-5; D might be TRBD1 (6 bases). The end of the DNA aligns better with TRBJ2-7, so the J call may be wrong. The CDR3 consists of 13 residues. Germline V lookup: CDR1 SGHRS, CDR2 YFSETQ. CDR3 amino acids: CASSRDNSYEQYF. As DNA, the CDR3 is TGCGCCAGCAGCCGGGACAATTCCTACGAGCAGTACTTC.

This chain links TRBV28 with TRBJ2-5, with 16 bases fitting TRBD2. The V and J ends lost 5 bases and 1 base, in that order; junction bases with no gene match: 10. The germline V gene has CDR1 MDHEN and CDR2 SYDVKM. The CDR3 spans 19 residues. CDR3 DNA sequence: TGTGCCAGCAGTGCGGGACTAGCGGGGGGGGCGTCATTCCAAGAGACCCAGTACTTC. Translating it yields CASSAGLAGGASFQETQYF.

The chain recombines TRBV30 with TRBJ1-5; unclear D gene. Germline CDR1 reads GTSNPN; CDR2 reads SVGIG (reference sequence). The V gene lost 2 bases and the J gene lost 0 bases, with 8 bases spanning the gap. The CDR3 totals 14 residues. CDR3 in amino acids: CAWSTENSNQPQHF. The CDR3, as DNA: TGTGCCTGGAGTACGGAGAATAGCAATCAGCCCCAGCATTTT.

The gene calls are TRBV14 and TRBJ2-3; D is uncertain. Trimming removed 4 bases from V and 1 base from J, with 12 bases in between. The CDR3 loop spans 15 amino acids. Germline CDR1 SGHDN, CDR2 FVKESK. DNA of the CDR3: TGTGCCAGCAGCCCAAGGTTAGGCCGCACAGATACGCAGTATTTT. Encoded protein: CASSPRLGRTDTQYF.

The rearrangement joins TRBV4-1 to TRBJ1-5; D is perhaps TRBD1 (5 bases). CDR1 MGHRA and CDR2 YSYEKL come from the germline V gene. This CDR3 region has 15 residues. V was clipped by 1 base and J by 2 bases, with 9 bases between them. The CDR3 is CASSQGQGGNQPQHF. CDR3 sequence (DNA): TGCGCCAGCAGCCAAGGGCAGGGAGGCAATCAGCCCCAGCATTTT.

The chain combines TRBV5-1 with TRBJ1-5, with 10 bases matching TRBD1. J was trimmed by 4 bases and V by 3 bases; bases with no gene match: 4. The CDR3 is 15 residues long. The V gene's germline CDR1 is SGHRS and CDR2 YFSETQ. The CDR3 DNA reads TGCGCCAGCAGCTCCGACAGGGGGCGTAATCAGCCCCAGCATTTT. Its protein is CASSSDRGRNQPQHF.

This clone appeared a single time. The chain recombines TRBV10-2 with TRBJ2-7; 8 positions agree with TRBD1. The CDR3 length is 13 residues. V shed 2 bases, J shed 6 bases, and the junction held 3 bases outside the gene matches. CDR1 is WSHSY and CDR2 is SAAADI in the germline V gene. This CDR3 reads CASSEQGAVEQYF. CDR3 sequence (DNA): TGCGCCAGCAGTGAGCAGGGGGCGGTCGAGCAGTACTTC.

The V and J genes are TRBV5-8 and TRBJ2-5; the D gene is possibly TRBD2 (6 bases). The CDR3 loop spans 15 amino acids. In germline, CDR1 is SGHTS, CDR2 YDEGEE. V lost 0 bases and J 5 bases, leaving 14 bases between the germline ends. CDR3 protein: CASSLVQGGRETQYF. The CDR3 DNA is TGTGCCAGCAGCTTGGTCCAGGGAGGTAGGGAGACCCAGTACTTC.

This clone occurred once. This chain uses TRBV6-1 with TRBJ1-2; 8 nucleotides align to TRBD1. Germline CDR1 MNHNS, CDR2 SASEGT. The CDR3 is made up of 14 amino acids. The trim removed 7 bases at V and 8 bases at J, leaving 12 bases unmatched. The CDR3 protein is CASIIQTGARGYTF. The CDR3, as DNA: TGTGCCAGCATTATACAGACAGGGGCTAGAGGCTACACCTTC.

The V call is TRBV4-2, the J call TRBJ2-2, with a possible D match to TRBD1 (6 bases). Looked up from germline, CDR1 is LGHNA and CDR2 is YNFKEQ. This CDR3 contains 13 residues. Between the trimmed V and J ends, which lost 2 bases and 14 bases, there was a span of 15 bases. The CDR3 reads CASSQTRDTDLFF. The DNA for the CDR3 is TGTGCCAGCAGCCAAACCCGGGACACGGACCTGTTTTTT.

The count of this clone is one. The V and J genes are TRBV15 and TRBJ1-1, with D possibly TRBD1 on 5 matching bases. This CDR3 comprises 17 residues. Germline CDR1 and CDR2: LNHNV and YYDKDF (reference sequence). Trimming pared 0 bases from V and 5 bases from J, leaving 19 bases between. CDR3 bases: TGTGCCACCAGCAGAGATCAGGTCGTAGGGGTGTATACTGAAGCTTTCTTT. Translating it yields CATSRDQVVGVYTEAFF.

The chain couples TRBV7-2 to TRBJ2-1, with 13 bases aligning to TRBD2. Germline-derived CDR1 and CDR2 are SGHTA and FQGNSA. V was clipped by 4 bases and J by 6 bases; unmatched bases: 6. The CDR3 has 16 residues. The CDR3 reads CASSSVRLAGGNEQFF. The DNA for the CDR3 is TGTGCCAGCAGCTCCGTACGACTAGCGGGAGGCAATGAGCAGTTCTTC.

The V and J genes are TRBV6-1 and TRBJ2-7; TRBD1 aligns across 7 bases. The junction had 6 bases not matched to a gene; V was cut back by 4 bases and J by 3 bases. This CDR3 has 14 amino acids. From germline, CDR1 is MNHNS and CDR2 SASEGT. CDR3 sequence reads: CASSVRSGGYEQYF. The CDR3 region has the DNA TGTGCCAGCAGTGTACGATCAGGGGGCTACGAGCAGTACTTC.

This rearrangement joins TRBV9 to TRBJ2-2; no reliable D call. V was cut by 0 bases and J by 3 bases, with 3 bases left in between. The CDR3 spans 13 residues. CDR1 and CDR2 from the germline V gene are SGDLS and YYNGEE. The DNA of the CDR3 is TGTGCCAGCAGCGTAGTCGACACCGGGGAGCTGTTTTTT. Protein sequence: CASSVVDTGELFF.

The CDR3 here is CASSLEARAEAFF. CDR3 coding DNA: TGCGCCAGCAGCTTGGAAGCACGGGCTGAAGCTTTCTTT. V gene TRBV5-1 combines with J gene TRBJ1-1; D gene uncertain. Germline loops: CDR1 SGHRS, CDR2 YFSETQ. V lost 0 bases to trimming and J lost 6 bases, with 9 bases between them. This CDR3 has 13 amino acids.

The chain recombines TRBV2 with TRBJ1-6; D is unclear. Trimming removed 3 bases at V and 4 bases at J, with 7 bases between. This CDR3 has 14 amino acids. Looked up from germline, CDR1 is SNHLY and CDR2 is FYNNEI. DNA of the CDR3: TGTGCCAGCAGTGACCGAGCTTATAATTCACCCCTCCACTTT. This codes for CASSDRAYNSPLHF.

The CDR3 bases are TGCGCCAGCAGCCGGGACGGAGTCTCTGGGGCCAACGTCCTGACTTTC. Translated: CASSRDGVSGANVLTF. The chain employs TRBV4-1 and TRBJ2-6; D may correspond to TRBD1 or TRBD2 (5 bases each). Germline CDR1 MGHRA, CDR2 YSYEKL. Trimming left V 4 bases short and J 0 bases short, with 10 bases between. There are 16 residues in the CDR3.

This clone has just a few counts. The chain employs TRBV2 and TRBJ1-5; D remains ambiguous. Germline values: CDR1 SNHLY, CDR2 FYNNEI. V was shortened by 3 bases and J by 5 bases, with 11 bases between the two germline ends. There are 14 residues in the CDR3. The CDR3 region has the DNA TGTGCCAGCAGTGACGAGTCAGGCCATCAGCCCCAGCATTTT. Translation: CASSDESGHQPQHF. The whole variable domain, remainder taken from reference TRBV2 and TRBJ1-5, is EPEVTQTPSHQVTQMGQEVILRCVPISNHLYFYWYRQILGQKVEFLVSFYNNEISEKSEIFDDQFSVERPDGSNFTLKIRSTKLEDSAMYFCASSDESGHQPQHFGDGTRLSIL.

CDR3 amino acids: CASSITIGTGGEQYF. The CDR3 region has the DNA TGTGCCAGTAGTATTACGATCGGGACAGGGGGCGAGCAGTACTTC. The chain carries TRBV19 and TRBJ2-7; 11 bases agree with TRBD1. After removal of 3 bases from V and 6 bases from J, the junction contained 7 bases not matched to a gene. CDR1 is LNHDA, CDR2 SQIVND, per germline (reference sequence). The CDR3 covers 15 residues.

The DNA of the CDR3 is TGTGCCAGCAGCTTATCCATTCAAGAGACCCAGTACTTC. Its translation: CASSLSIQETQYF. V gene TRBV11-2 combines with J gene TRBJ2-5; D gene uncertain. The V end lost 2 bases, the J end lost 2 bases, and 6 bases lay between the germline ends. Germline CDR1 and CDR2: SGHAT and FQNNGV. The CDR3 totals 13 residues. Variable domain in full (rest from reference TRBV11-2 and TRBJ2-5): EAGVAQSPRYKIIEKRQSVAFWCNPISGHATLYWYQQILGQGPKLLIQFQNNGVVDDSQLPKDRFSAERLKGVDSTLKIQPAKLEDSAVYLCASSLSIQETQYFGPGTRLLVL.

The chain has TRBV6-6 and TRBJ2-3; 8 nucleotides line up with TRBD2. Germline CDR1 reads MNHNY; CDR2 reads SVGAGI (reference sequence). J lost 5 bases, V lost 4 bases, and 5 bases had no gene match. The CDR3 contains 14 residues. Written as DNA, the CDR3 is TGTGCCAGCAGTTTACGGGGGGGCCGAGATACGCAGTATTTT. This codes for CASSLRGGRDTQYF.

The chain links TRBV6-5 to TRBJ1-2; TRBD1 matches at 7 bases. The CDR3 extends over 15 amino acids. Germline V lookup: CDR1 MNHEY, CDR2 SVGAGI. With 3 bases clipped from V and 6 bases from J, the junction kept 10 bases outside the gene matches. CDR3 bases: TGTGCCAGCAGTTATGGACACAGGGGCGAGGATGGCTACACCTTC. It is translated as CASSYGHRGEDGYTF.

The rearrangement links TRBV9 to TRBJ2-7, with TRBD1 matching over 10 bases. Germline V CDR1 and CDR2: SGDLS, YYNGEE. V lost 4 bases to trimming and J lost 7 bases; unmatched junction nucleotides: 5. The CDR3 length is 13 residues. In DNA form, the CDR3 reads TGTGCCAGCAGCCTGACAGGGGGCTTGGAGCAGTACTTC. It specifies CASSLTGGLEQYF.

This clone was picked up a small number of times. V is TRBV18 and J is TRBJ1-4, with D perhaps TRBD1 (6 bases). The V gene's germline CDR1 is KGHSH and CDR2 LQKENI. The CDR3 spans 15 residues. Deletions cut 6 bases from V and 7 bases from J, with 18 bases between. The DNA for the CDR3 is TGTGCCAGCTCCGCTCTCGAGGGGGGAACTGAAAAACTGTTTTTT. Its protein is CASSALEGGTEKLFF.

CDR3 residues: CAISESEGTPYEQYF. The DNA of the CDR3 is TGTGCCATCAGTGAGTCGGAAGGTACTCCCTACGAGCAGTACTTC. The chain joins TRBV10-3 to TRBJ2-7; D unclear. This CDR3 is built from 15 residues. V was shortened by 0 bases and J by 2 bases, with 11 bases between the two germline ends. Germline V gives CDR1 ENHRY, CDR2 SYGVKD.